Sequencing of this T cell receptor beta chain was carried out in a study of T cell clusters in autoimmune cytopenias. Background on the study: TRB sequencing had a median 51,575 reads and approximately 2,500 distinct clonotypes per sample.

TRB rearrangements were amplified by touch-down multiplex PCR with mixed TRB-A/B primers. Each CDR3 protein gets one entry in TCRdb, which reprocessed the multiplex PCR reads and gives no DNA. The sample includes 6,000 to 9,500 distinct CDR3 sequences. Some 34,000 genome equivalents of blood DNA were amplified for TRB. The CDR3 sequence is 17 residues long. From germline, CDR1 is KGHSH and CDR2 LQKENI. These data were also filed under a second study, of T cell repertoires in aging, cancer and after chemotherapy.

This TCR came from a human donor in good health. V and J are TRBV18 and TRBJ2-4; with no DNA, the TCRdb D assignment of TRBD1 cannot be verified. The specimen sequenced was peripheral blood. The CDR3 protein is CASSLGTGPLAKNIQYF.